This is a list of T cell receptor beta chains from one sample in a study of beta chain features in type 1 diabetes. TCRdb keeps only in-frame clones here, not all; method: immunoSEQ multiplex PCR. Here the sample spans about 650,000 clones, around 12% being singletons. Specimen: naive CD4+ T cells from blood. The source of these receptors is a man aged 25 to 40 with type 1 diabetes. Each CDR3 is given with its conserved first and last residue. A D gene is named only where the DNA matches it firmly. Size tells how often a clone was seen (once, few, many) or the class of an expanded clone, and some rows leave it out.

abundance: .; v_gene: TRBV6-5; j_gene: TRBJ2-5; d_gene: TRBD1; CDR3nt: TGTGCCAGCAGCGGGACAGCGGTGGGGGAGGAGACCCAGTACTTC; CDR3aa: CASSGTAVGEETQYF
abundance: few; v_gene: TRBV13; j_gene: TRBJ1-3; d_gene: .; CDR3nt: TGTGCCAGCAGCTTAGGGCGCCCTCCGAGCTCTGGAAACACCATATATTTT; CDR3aa: CASSLGRPPSSGNTIYF
abundance: .; v_gene: TRBV9; j_gene: TRBJ2-3; d_gene: TRBD2; CDR3nt: TGTGCCAGCAGCGTACTAGCGGGGGGGTACGCAGATACGCAGTATTTT; CDR3aa: CASSVLAGGYADTQYF
abundance: few; v_gene: TRBV14; j_gene: TRBJ2-1; d_gene: TRBD1; CDR3nt: TGTGCCAGCAGCCGACGGACAGGGGGCAGGGATGAGCAGTTCTTC; CDR3aa: CASSRRTGGRDEQFF
abundance: .; v_gene: TRBV7-2; j_gene: TRBJ2-5; d_gene: .; CDR3nt: TGTGCCAGCAGCTTCGCGGACCAAGAGACCCAGTACTTC; CDR3aa: CASSFADQETQYF
abundance: .; v_gene: TRBV5-6; j_gene: TRBJ2-7; d_gene: .; CDR3nt: TGTGCCAGCAGCCGACAGGAGCAGGAGTACTTC; CDR3aa: CASSRQEQEYF
abundance: .; v_gene: TRBV29-1; j_gene: TRBJ2-5; d_gene: .; CDR3nt: TGCAGCGTTGAAGATTGGGGGTCGGGGGAGACCCAGTACTTC; CDR3aa: CSVEDWGSGETQYF
abundance: few; v_gene: TRBV9; j_gene: TRBJ1-2; d_gene: .; CDR3nt: TGTGCCAGCAGCCCCCGGGATCCCAGCGTAGGTTTGTCCTTC; CDR3aa: CASSPRDPSVGLSF
abundance: .; v_gene: TRBV30; j_gene: TRBJ1-5; d_gene: TRBD1; CDR3nt: TGTGCCTGGAGGGAGACAGGGGCGAACAATCAGCCCCAGCATTTT; CDR3aa: CAWRETGANNQPQHF
abundance: .; v_gene: TRBV13; j_gene: TRBJ2-2; d_gene: .; CDR3nt: TGTGCCAGCAGCGGGACCGCGAACACCGGGGAGCTGTTTTTT; CDR3aa: CASSGTANTGELFF
abundance: .; v_gene: TRBV18; j_gene: TRBJ1-3; d_gene: .; CDR3nt: TGTGCCAGCTCACAGAGCTCTGGAAACACCATATATTTT; CDR3aa: CASSQSSGNTIYF
abundance: .; v_gene: TRBV7-3; j_gene: TRBJ1-1; d_gene: .; CDR3nt: TGTGCCAGCAGCTTAGGCCCCATGTCGAACACTGAAGCTTTCTTT; CDR3aa: CASSLGPMSNTEAFF
abundance: few; v_gene: TRBV10-3; j_gene: TRBJ1-1; d_gene: TRBD1; CDR3nt: TGTGCCATCGAAGAGACAGGGGAAAGCACTGAAGCTTTCTTT; CDR3aa: CAIEETGESTEAFF
abundance: .; v_gene: TRBV9; j_gene: TRBJ2-2; d_gene: TRBD1; CDR3nt: TGTGCCAGCAGCGGGACAGGGGGCCTCACCGGGGAGCTGTTTTTT; CDR3aa: CASSGTGGLTGELFF
abundance: .; v_gene: TRBV7-9; j_gene: TRBJ2-6; d_gene: .; CDR3nt: TGTGCCAGCAGAACATCAGCCGTAGGGGCCAACGTCCTGACTTTC; CDR3aa: CASRTSAVGANVLTF
abundance: .; v_gene: TRBV29-1; j_gene: TRBJ1-2; d_gene: TRBD1; CDR3nt: TGCAGCGTTGAAAAGGGGACAGGGAATGGCTACACCTTC; CDR3aa: CSVEKGTGNGYTF
abundance: .; v_gene: TRBV6-5; j_gene: TRBJ2-5; d_gene: .; CDR3nt: TGTGCCAGCAGTTACGCCTCCGGGACGGCACAAGAGACCCAGTACTTC; CDR3aa: CASSYASGTAQETQYF
abundance: .; v_gene: TRBV5-1; j_gene: TRBJ2-5; d_gene: TRBD1; CDR3nt: TGCGCCAGCAGCTTCCGGGACAGGGCTCAAGAGACCCAGTACTTC; CDR3aa: CASSFRDRAQETQYF
abundance: few; v_gene: TRBV29-1; j_gene: TRBJ1-2; d_gene: TRBD1; CDR3nt: TGCAGCGTCGGACAGGGGGCTACTAACTATGGCTACACCTTC; CDR3aa: CSVGQGATNYGYTF
abundance: .; v_gene: TRBV5-1; j_gene: TRBJ2-1; d_gene: TRBD1; CDR3nt: TGCGCCAGCAGCTCGGGACAGGGGGCTCCAATGAATGAGCAGTTCTTC; CDR3aa: CASSSGQGAPMNEQFF
abundance: few; v_gene: TRBV7-2; j_gene: TRBJ2-1; d_gene: .; CDR3nt: TGTGCCAGCAGCCCGGGGCAGGCCTACAATGAGCAGTTCTTC; CDR3aa: CASSPGQAYNEQFF
abundance: .; v_gene: TRBV18; j_gene: TRBJ2-7; d_gene: .; CDR3nt: TGTGCCAGCTCACTACAGGATTACGAGCAGTACTTC; CDR3aa: CASSLQDYEQYF
abundance: .; v_gene: TRBV7-2; j_gene: TRBJ1-2; d_gene: .; CDR3nt: TGTGCCAGCAGCTCCTCAAGAGGAGCGGACTACACCTTC; CDR3aa: CASSSSRGADYTF
abundance: few; v_gene: TRBV2; j_gene: TRBJ1-5; d_gene: .; CDR3nt: TGTGCCAGCAGTGAGGGCGAAGAGTATAGCAATCAGCCCCAGCATTTT; CDR3aa: CASSEGEEYSNQPQHF
abundance: few; v_gene: TRBV7-2; j_gene: TRBJ1-2; d_gene: TRBD1; CDR3nt: TGTGCCAGCAGCCCAGGGGGTAGCTACACCTTC; CDR3aa: CASSPGGSYTF
abundance: few; v_gene: TRBV6-5; j_gene: TRBJ2-7; d_gene: .; CDR3nt: TGTGCCAGCAGTTGGGGACTCCAAGGGGACGAGCAGTACTTC; CDR3aa: CASSWGLQGDEQYF
abundance: .; v_gene: TRBV7-3; j_gene: TRBJ2-3; d_gene: TRBD2; CDR3nt: TGTGCCAGCAGCCCGGGACTAGCCACAGATACGCAGTATTTT; CDR3aa: CASSPGLATDTQYF
abundance: .; v_gene: TRBV28; j_gene: TRBJ2-3; d_gene: .; CDR3nt: TGTGCCAGCAGTTTAGGGGGCACAGATACGCAGTATTTT; CDR3aa: CASSLGGTDTQYF
abundance: few; v_gene: TRBV5-4; j_gene: TRBJ2-4; d_gene: .; CDR3nt: TGTGCCAGCAGCTTGCGGGGGGCCAAAAACATTCAGTACTTC; CDR3aa: CASSLRGAKNIQYF
abundance: few; v_gene: TRBV11-2; j_gene: TRBJ2-3; d_gene: .; CDR3nt: TGTGCCAGCAGCTTAAACCGCGACACCACAGATACGCAGTATTTT; CDR3aa: CASSLNRDTTDTQYF
abundance: few; v_gene: TRBV7-2; j_gene: TRBJ2-3; d_gene: .; CDR3nt: TGTGCCAGCAGCCCCCGGGACACCATGATGGATACGCAGTATTTT; CDR3aa: CASSPRDTMMDTQYF
abundance: .; v_gene: TRBV7-9; j_gene: TRBJ1-5; d_gene: .; CDR3nt: TGTGCCAGCAGCTTGGACGGGAACCAGCCCCAGCATTTT; CDR3aa: CASSLDGNQPQHF
abundance: .; v_gene: TRBV4-2; j_gene: TRBJ2-3; d_gene: .; CDR3nt: TGTGCCAGCAGCCAAGTTGGAGGAATTACAGATACGCAGTATTTT; CDR3aa: CASSQVGGITDTQYF
abundance: few; v_gene: TRBV18; j_gene: TRBJ1-6; d_gene: TRBD1; CDR3nt: TGTGCCAGCTCGCGAGATCAGGGGGCTAATTCACCCCTCCACTTT; CDR3aa: CASSRDQGANSPLHF
abundance: .; v_gene: TRBV7-2; j_gene: TRBJ2-2; d_gene: .; CDR3nt: TGTGCCAGCAGCTTAGGCGGGGTGACCGGGGAGCTGTTTTTT; CDR3aa: CASSLGGVTGELFF
abundance: few; v_gene: TRBV7-2; j_gene: TRBJ2-3; d_gene: .; CDR3nt: TGTGCCAGCAGCCCCCGACAGTGGGAGCAGTATTTT; CDR3aa: CASSPRQWEQYF
abundance: .; v_gene: TRBV30; j_gene: TRBJ2-5; d_gene: TRBD1; CDR3nt: TGTGCCTGGACCGTAAGGACAGGGTACCAAGAGACCCAGTACTTC; CDR3aa: CAWTVRTGYQETQYF
abundance: few; v_gene: TRBV30; j_gene: TRBJ1-6; d_gene: TRBD1; CDR3nt: TGTGCCTGGACTGACAGGGCGGATTCACCCCTCCACTTT; CDR3aa: CAWTDRADSPLHF
abundance: .; v_gene: TRBV6-6; j_gene: TRBJ1-2; d_gene: .; CDR3nt: TGTGCCAGCAGTTACTCTCAGGGTACGGCTGGCTACACCTTC; CDR3aa: CASSYSQGTAGYTF
abundance: few; v_gene: TRBV2; j_gene: TRBJ1-1; d_gene: .; CDR3nt: TGTGCCAGCACTGGACAGTTATCTGAAGCTTTCTTT; CDR3aa: CASTGQLSEAFF
abundance: few; v_gene: TRBV7-2; j_gene: TRBJ1-5; d_gene: .; CDR3nt: TGTGCCAGCAGCGACAGAGGTCAGCCCCAGCATTTT; CDR3aa: CASSDRGQPQHF
abundance: .; v_gene: TRBV7-3; j_gene: TRBJ2-7; d_gene: TRBD1; CDR3nt: TGTGCCAGCAGCTTAATGGGACAGGGGTCCTACGAGCAGTACTTC; CDR3aa: CASSLMGQGSYEQYF
abundance: .; v_gene: TRBV5-1; j_gene: TRBJ2-3; d_gene: .; CDR3nt: TGCGCCAGCAGCGAACAGGGAACAGATACGCAGTATTTT; CDR3aa: CASSEQGTDTQYF
abundance: few; v_gene: TRBV7-3; j_gene: TRBJ1-1; d_gene: .; CDR3nt: TGTGCCAGCAGCCTCCGACAGCACACTGAAGCTTTCTTT; CDR3aa: CASSLRQHTEAFF
abundance: few; v_gene: TRBV7-9; j_gene: TRBJ2-3; d_gene: TRBD1; CDR3nt: TGTGCCAGCAGCCTGGGACAGGGGACAGATACGCAGTATTTT; CDR3aa: CASSLGQGTDTQYF
abundance: few; v_gene: TRBV6-6; j_gene: TRBJ1-1; d_gene: TRBD1; CDR3nt: TGTGCCAGCAGCCGTTCAGGACAGGGGAGGACTGAAGCTTTCTTT; CDR3aa: CASSRSGQGRTEAFF
abundance: .; v_gene: TRBV6-6; j_gene: TRBJ1-5; d_gene: .; CDR3nt: TGTGCCAGCAGTTACCTTCGAGAGAAGAATCAGCCCCAGCATTTT; CDR3aa: CASSYLREKNQPQHF